This T cell receptor (beta chain) is drawn from a study of cytomegalovirus exposure and HLA in healthy donors. This clone was seen more than once but under ten times. PCR involved 60 Vbeta and 13 Jbeta primers. Sequencing was performed with immunoSEQ multiplex PCR; in TCRdb, only in-frame clones are kept and a portion is missing. The data contain around 90,000 clones, 65% of them singletons. This receptor was obtained from a boy younger than 18 in good health and CMV-seropositive. Sequencing was carried out using PBMCs.

As DNA, the CDR3 is TGTGCCTGGAGTGGAGGGTCGGAGCAGTTCTTC. Residues: CAWSGGSEQFF. The chain carries TRBV30 and TRBJ2-1, with D perhaps TRBD2 (5 bases). The V gene's germline CDR1 is GTSNPN and CDR2 SVGIG (reference sequence). The CDR3 length is 11 residues. V lost 1 base and J 10 bases, leaving 8 bases between the germline ends. Variable domain in full (rest from reference TRBV30 and TRBJ2-1): SQTIHQWPATLVQPVGSPLSLECTVEGTSNPNLYWYRQAAGRGLQLLFYSVGIGQISSEVPQNLSASRPQDRQFILSSKKLLLSDSGFYLCAWSGGSEQFFGPGTRLTVL.